This TCR beta chain was found in a study of blood T cell repertoires in COVID-19. Measured with immunoSEQ multiplex PCR; TCRdb has only the in-frame clones, and not every one. The data hold about 370,000 clones, with 80% to 90% observed a single time. The sequence was collected from a man younger than 35 who had recovered from COVID-19. The sample comprised PBMCs or T cells enriched from blood (not recorded which).

The CDR3 loop is CSVGGGVTDTQYF. The CDR3 bases are TGCAGCGTTGGAGGCGGTGTCACAGATACGCAGTATTTT. The rearrangement links TRBV29-1 to TRBJ2-3; D not certain. Germline-derived CDR1 and CDR2 are SQVTM and ANQGSEA. The CDR3 consists of 13 residues. The ends were cut back, 4 bases at V and 2 bases at J, with 10 bases in the middle.